This T cell receptor (beta chain) comes out of a study of cytomegalovirus exposure and HLA in healthy donors. Overall study results and limits: Later analysis identified a missense DCLRE1C variant that was linked to TCR beta V- and J-gene trimming.

On this clone: Its antigen is unidentified.

The PCR ran on 60 Vbeta and 13 Jbeta primers. The table came from immunoSEQ multiplex PCR; TCRdb's copy has only in-frame clones and leaves some out. The sample table includes roughly 220,000 clones. Trimming shortened V by 1 base and J by 4 bases, and 5 bases separated the two germline ends. The CDR3 covers 13 residues. CDR1 and CDR2 (germline): LGHNT, FRNRAP. Material: PBMCs. This chain connects TRBV12-5 to TRBJ1-5; no firm D call. The TCR was taken from a girl aged 2-10 years in good health and CMV-seropositive. The chain's CDR3 is CASGLAGNQPQHF. CDR3 in DNA: TGTGCTAGTGGTTTGGCGGGAAATCAGCCCCAGCATTTT.